The 7 T cell receptor beta chains given below trace back to one sample, sequenced in a study of T-cell reconstitution after alpha-beta-depleted transplantation in children (dated by TCRdb to about 2016). Library generation was performed with PCR. TCRdb lists the instrument as Illumina HiSeq 2500. To normalize quantification of the TCRbeta repertoire, the TCR libraries were built with molecular barcoding that relied on unique molecular identifiers. TCRdb trimmed public reads at Q25 via fastp, called clones via MiXCR and kept in-frame beta chains. Each CDR3 protein gets just one entry, which takes the most common genes and DNA from the rows behind it. The sample table lists some 280,000 distinct CDR3 sequences, around 9.6% of them with a count of one. Roughly 9.1% of the sample comes from the top ten. Sequences were derived from PBMCs from the stem cell graft donor, sampled from the stem cell graft. The receptor set was obtained from a human donor who donated a stem cell graft to a child with SCID.

This chain joins TRBV2 and TRBJ1-1; no firm D call. CDR1 is SNHLY and CDR2 is FYNNEI in the germline V gene. This CDR3 spans 13 amino acids. The ends were cut back, 3 bases at V and 5 bases at J, with 10 bases in the middle. CDR3 bases: TGTGCCAGCAGTGAGGAGGGTTGGACTGAAGCTTTCTTT. Translated, it gives CASSEEGWTEAFF. The whole variable domain, remainder taken from reference TRBV2 and TRBJ1-1, is EPEVTQTPSHQVTQMGQEVILRCVPISNHLYFYWYRQILGQKVEFLVSFYNNEISEKSEIFDDQFSVERPDGSNFTLKIRSTKLEDSAMYFCASSEEGWTEAFFGQGTRLTVV.

This clonotype appeared a few times. The rearrangement joins TRBV5-1 to TRBJ1-6; 8 bases line up with TRBD1. The CDR3 totals 15 residues. The germline V gene encodes CDR1 SGHRS and CDR2 YFSETQ. V lost 4 bases to trimming and J lost 6 bases; unmatched junction nucleotides: 6. The CDR3, as DNA: TGCGCCAGCAGCGGCGGACAGGGCGGTAATTCACCCCTCCACTTT. Translating gives CASSGGQGGNSPLHF.

This clonotype was recorded many times. This CDR3 is CASSSARRGRETQYF. CDR3 DNA sequence: TGCGCCAGCAGCTCTGCCCGAAGGGGGAGAGAGACCCAGTACTTC. The rearrangement joins TRBV4-1 to TRBJ2-5; perhaps TRBD1 as D (6 bases). Trimming shortened V by 5 bases and J by 4 bases, and 17 bases separated the two germline ends. The CDR3 has 15 residues. Germline V gene data show CDR1 as MGHRA and CDR2 as YSYEKL.

The rearrangement joins TRBV5-5 to TRBJ2-7; no definite D call. The ends were cut back, 2 bases at V and 2 bases at J, with 8 bases in the middle. Germline assignment: CDR1 SGHKS and CDR2 YYEKEE (reference sequence). This CDR3 is 13 amino acids long. For the CDR3, the DNA is TGTGCCAGCAGCTTAACCCCTACCTACGAGCAGTACTTC. Translation: CASSLTPTYEQYF.

V and J are TRBV6-1 and TRBJ1-5, with 11 bases aligning to TRBD1. Germline V gene lookup returns CDR1 MNHNS and CDR2 SASEGT. V shed 5 bases, J shed 5 bases, and the junction held 5 bases outside the gene matches. CDR3 length: 15 amino acids. The CDR3 DNA follows: TGTGCCAGCAGTACCGGACAGGGGGCTTATCAGCCCCAGCATTTT. This encodes CASSTGQGAYQPQHF.

This clonotype has ten or more counts. The chain links TRBV12-3 or TRBV12-4 to TRBJ1-5, with 11 bases that match TRBD1. The CDR3 covers 14 residues. V shed 8 bases and J 6 bases; nucleotides not matched to a gene: 6. This CDR3 reads CASAGTGGFQPQHF. The CDR3 coding sequence is TGTGCCAGCGCCGGGACAGGGGGTTTTCAGCCCCAGCATTTT.

This clonotype appeared a few times. This chain connects TRBV15 to TRBJ1-3; 7 nucleotides agree with TRBD1. Per the germline V gene, CDR1 is LNHNV and CDR2 is YYDKDF (reference sequence). The CDR3 has 15 residues. V lost 4 bases and J lost 2; bases outside the gene matches: 5. The DNA of the CDR3 is TGTGCCACCAGCACCGACAGGGACCCTGGAAACACCATATATTTT. Protein sequence: CATSTDRDPGNTIYF. Full variable domain (outside the CDR3, taken from reference TRBV15 and TRBJ1-3): DAMVIQNPRYQVTQFGKPVTLSCSQTLNHNVMYWYQQKSSQAPKLLFHYYDKDFNNEADTPDNFQSRRPNTSFCFLDIRSPGLGDTAMYLCATSTDRDPGNTIYFGEGSWLTVV.